The clone carrying this TCR beta chain was observed a few times. Its antigen is not identified. Time point reported: sample taken at primary tumor resection. Frozen PBMC, nontumor lung or tumor provided whole RNA, which was sequenced unsorted. The donor population consisted of approximately 70 patients with untreated, early-stage non-small cell lung cancer. The ends lost 3 bases at V and 0 bases at J; junction bases unmatched: 7. The germline CDR1 and CDR2 sequences are MGHRA and YSYEKL. The CDR3 has 17 residues. The data were taken from a study of spatial heterogeneity in lung cancer. About the study: Averaged across combinations, each unique TCR and UMI pairing appeared more than ten times in raw reads, which were uncorrected. Study-wide findings and caveats: Blood contained ubiquitous expanded tumor TCRs more at resection than at follow-up.

The study tagged each TCR cDNA molecule with a unique molecular identifier. TCRdb re-called the 5' RACE reads with MiXCR, one entry per CDR3 protein. The table lists tens of thousands of distinct CDR3 sequences, around 12% of them singletons. The sample consisted of PBMCs, taken at surgery. The V and J genes are TRBV4-1 and TRBJ2-5; 10 nucleotides align to TRBD1. This receptor was identified in a male donor with early-stage non-small cell lung cancer. The DNA of the CDR3 is TGCGCCAGCAGCCAGGGGACAGGGGACGGCTACCAAGAGACCCAGTACTTC. Translating gives CASSQGTGDGYQETQYF.